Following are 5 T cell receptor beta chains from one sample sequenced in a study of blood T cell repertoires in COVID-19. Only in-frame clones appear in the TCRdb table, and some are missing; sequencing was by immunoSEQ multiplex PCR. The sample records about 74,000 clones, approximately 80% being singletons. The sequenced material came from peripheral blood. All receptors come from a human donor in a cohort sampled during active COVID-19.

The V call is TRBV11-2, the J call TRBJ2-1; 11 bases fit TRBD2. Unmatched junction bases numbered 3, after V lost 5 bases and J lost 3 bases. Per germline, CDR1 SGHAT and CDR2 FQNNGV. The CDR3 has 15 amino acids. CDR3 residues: CASSRLAGNYNEQFF. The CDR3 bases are TGTGCCAGCAGCCGACTAGCGGGGAACTACAATGAGCAGTTCTTC. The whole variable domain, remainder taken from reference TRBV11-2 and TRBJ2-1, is EAGVAQSPRYKIIEKRQSVAFWCNPISGHATLYWYQQILGQGPKLLIQFQNNGVVDDSQLPKDRFSAERLKGVDSTLKIQPAKLEDSAVYLCASSRLAGNYNEQFFGPGTRLTVL.

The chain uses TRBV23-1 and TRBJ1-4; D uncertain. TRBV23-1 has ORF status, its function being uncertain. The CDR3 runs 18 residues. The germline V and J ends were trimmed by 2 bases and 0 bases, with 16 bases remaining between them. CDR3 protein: CASSQRVKSRATNEKLFF. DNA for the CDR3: TGCGCCAGCAGTCAACGGGTCAAATCCAGAGCAACTAATGAAAAACTGTTTTTT.

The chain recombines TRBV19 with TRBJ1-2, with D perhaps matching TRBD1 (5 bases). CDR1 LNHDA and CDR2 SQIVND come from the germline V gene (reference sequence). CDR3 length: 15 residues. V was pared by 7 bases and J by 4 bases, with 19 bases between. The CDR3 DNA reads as TGTGCCAGTACCGCGGGGGAGGCGCCCCCCTATGGCTACACCTTC. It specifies CASTAGEAPPYGYTF.

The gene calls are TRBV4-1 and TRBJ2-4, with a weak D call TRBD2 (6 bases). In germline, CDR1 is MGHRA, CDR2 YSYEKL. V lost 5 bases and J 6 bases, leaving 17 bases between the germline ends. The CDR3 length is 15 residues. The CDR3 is CASSSRLGSANIQYF. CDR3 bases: TGCGCCAGCAGCAGTCGACTAGGATCTGCAAACATTCAGTACTTC.

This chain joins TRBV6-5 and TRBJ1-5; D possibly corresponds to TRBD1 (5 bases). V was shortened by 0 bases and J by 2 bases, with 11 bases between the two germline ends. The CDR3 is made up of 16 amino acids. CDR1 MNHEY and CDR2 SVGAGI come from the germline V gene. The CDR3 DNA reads TGTGCCAGCAGTTACTCAAGTGGGGGGGGCAATCAGCCCCAGCATTTT. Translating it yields CASSYSSGGGNQPQHF.